The 18 T cell receptor beta chains listed next were all sequenced from one sample in a study of regulatory T cells in long-lasting Graves disease. Sample time point: newly diagnosed GD, antithyroid drugs for less than 3 months. PBMCs were the source of the RNA used for TCR sequencing. CDR3-region Arm-PCR and iRepertoire HTBI primers produced the TCR beta libraries. TCRdb used MiXCR to reprocess the multiplex PCR reads, holding one entry per CDR3 protein. The data show fewer than 350,000 distinct CDR3 sequences, about 20% seen once. The sample was peripheral blood mononuclear cells (PBMCs), taken at new diagnosis, from a patient treated with antithyroid drugs. The receptors were gathered from a female donor with Graves disease.

This clonotype was seen repeatedly, ten times or more. The V gene is TRBV12-3 or TRBV12-4, the J gene TRBJ2-1; 10 nucleotides align to TRBD2. The CDR3 contains 15 residues. Trimming at V came to 2 bases and at J to 2 bases, leaving 0 bases not matched to a gene. CDR3 in amino acids: CASSLSGRAYNEQFF. CDR3 nucleotides: TGTGCCAGCAGTTTAAGCGGGAGGGCCTACAATGAGCAGTTCTTC.

This clonotype has a single count. The J gene is TRBJ1-1, the V gene TRBV11-2; D remains unclear. CDR3 length: 13 amino acids. Trimming stripped 5 bases from V and 6 bases from J, with 13 bases between. The germline V gene has CDR1 SGHAT and CDR2 FQNNGV. The CDR3 DNA is TGTGCCAGCAGCCAAGTTCGGGGTGCTGAAGCTTTCTTT. Its translation is CASSQVRGAEAFF.

This clonotype was seen more than once but under ten times. The chain recombines TRBV29-1 with TRBJ2-1; no definite D call. There are 13 residues in the CDR3. Trimming removed 3 bases from V and 8 bases from J, with 14 bases in between. CDR1 SQVTM and CDR2 ANQGSEA come from the germline V gene. DNA for the CDR3: TGCAGCGTTGATGGGCCTAGTGGTCATGAGCAGTTCTTC. It encodes CSVDGPSGHEQFF.

This chain uses TRBV25-1 with TRBJ2-7; the D is unclear. The CDR3 has 17 amino acids. V was clipped by 4 bases and J by 2 bases, with 21 bases between them. Germline loops: CDR1 MGHDK, CDR2 SYGVNS. In DNA, the CDR3 is TGTGCCAGCAGTGGCAGCCTAGGGCCCGTGAATCCCTACGAGCAGTACTTC. It codes for CASSGSLGPVNPYEQYF.

The chain carries TRBV5-4 and TRBJ2-1; TRBD2 is a possible D gene (6 bases). This CDR3 is 16 amino acids long. V was pared by 4 bases and J by 9 bases, with 23 bases between. Germline V CDR1 and CDR2: SGHNT, YYREEE (reference sequence). CDR3 amino acids: CASSGGTGLRGGEQFF. DNA for the CDR3: TGTGCCAGCAGCGGGGGTACGGGACTGAGAGGCGGTGAGCAGTTCTTC.

In this sample, this clonotype turned up a few times. This rearrangement joins TRBV11-3 to TRBJ1-1; D is possibly TRBD1 (6 bases). The CDR3 runs to 15 residues. Looked up from germline, CDR1 is SGHNT and CDR2 is YENEEA. Between the trimmed V and J ends, which lost 6 bases and 0 bases, there was a span of 14 bases. CDR3 residues: CASRPRGMVNTEAFF. The CDR3 DNA sequence: TGTGCCAGCAGACCTAGGGGGATGGTGAACACTGAAGCTTTCTTT.

About this clonotype: Since a far larger clone is one base different, this is likely a read error. No conserved phenylalanine or tryptophan is present at the end of the CDR3, so a read error is the likely explanation. CDR3 DNA: TGTGCCAGCAGTGAAGCAGCCAGCGGGATTGTTCAGGAGCAGTACTTG. It encodes CASSEAASGIVQEQYL. The V call is TRBV2, the J call TRBJ2-5; TRBD2 aligns across 7 bases. CDR3 length: 16 amino acids. Germline CDR1 is SNHLY and CDR2 is FYNNEI. With 0 bases clipped from V and 11 bases from J, the junction kept 15 bases outside the gene matches.

The CDR3 DNA reads as TGTGCCAGCAGGGTAGGGGGGCCTTCACCCCTCCACTTT. Translated: CASRVGGPSPLHF. This sequence joins TRBV6-2 or TRBV6-3 and TRBJ1-6, with D perhaps TRBD1 (6 bases). Trimming removed 6 bases from V and 9 bases from J, with 12 bases in between. Germline CDR1 reads MNHEY; CDR2 reads SVGEGT. The CDR3 is 13 residues long.

In the case of this clonotype: This may be a read error: a much more frequent sequence differs by one nucleotide. Likely a read error: the CDR3 ends without its conserved phenylalanine or tryptophan. The rearrangement links TRBV5-4 to TRBJ2-1; 10 bases map to TRBD2. Germline V lookup: CDR1 SGHNT, CDR2 YYREEE (reference sequence). The CDR3 runs 16 residues. Unmatched junction bases numbered 13, after V lost 1 base and J lost 12 bases. The CDR3 is CASSLTPGTSERGQFS. The CDR3 nucleotides read TGTGCCAGCAGCTTGACCCCCGGGACTAGCGAGAGGGGGCAGTTCTCC.

This clonotype has just a few counts. J is TRBJ2-7 and V is TRBV5-1, with D unresolved. The CDR3 consists of 15 residues. Per germline, CDR1 SGHRS and CDR2 YFSETQ. Between the trimmed V and J ends, which lost 3 bases and 0 bases, there was a span of 13 bases. CDR3 protein: CASSSSLGSSYEQYF. Here the CDR3 DNA reads TGCGCCAGCAGCTCATCTTTAGGATCCTCCTACGAGCAGTACTTC.

The rearrangement links TRBV6-1 to TRBJ2-1; 10 positions match TRBD2. Germline-derived CDR1 and CDR2 are MNHNS and SASEGT. This CDR3 contains 17 residues. V was pared by 8 bases and J by 4 bases, with 14 bases of the junction left unmatched. CDR3 in DNA: TGTGCCAGCCGCGGGGCTAGCGGGAGTCGGGATTACAATGAGCAGTTCTTC. Translating it yields CASRGASGSRDYNEQFF.

The chain is built from TRBV6-5 and TRBJ1-2; TRBD1 matches at 10 bases. The germline V gene has CDR1 MNHEY and CDR2 SVGAGI. After removal of 4 bases from V and 7 bases from J, the junction contained 6 bases not matched to a gene. The CDR3 extends over 14 amino acids. The CDR3 reads CASSLVGQGFGYTF. The CDR3 bases are TGTGCCAGCAGTTTAGTGGGACAGGGGTTTGGCTACACCTTC.

Ten or more counts support this clonotype. The chain combines TRBV29-1 with TRBJ2-1; 8 bases agree with TRBD1. Per the germline V gene, CDR1 is SQVTM and CDR2 is ANQGSEA. The CDR3 runs 13 residues. Unmatched junction bases numbered 3, after V lost 1 base and J lost 7 bases. The CDR3 is CSVEGRGLNEQFF. The DNA of the CDR3 is TGCAGCGTTGAAGGCAGGGGGCTGAATGAGCAGTTCTTC.

This clonotype was picked up a small number of times. The chain uses TRBV28 and TRBJ2-1; TRBD1 aligns across 8 bases. The CDR3 is 14 amino acids. Germline V gives CDR1 MDHEN, CDR2 SYDVKM. With V trimmed by 6 bases and J by 6 bases, 7 bases remained unmatched. The CDR3 DNA sequence: TGTGCCAGCAGATTAACAGGGGGAGGCAATGAGCAGTTCTTC. Residues: CASRLTGGGNEQFF.

Turning to this clonotype: A much larger clone is a single base away; this may be a read error. This chain joins TRBV29-1 and TRBJ1-1; possibly TRBD1 for D (6 bases). Germline values: CDR1 SQVTM, CDR2 ANQGSEA. This CDR3 is 14 amino acids long. As DNA, the CDR3 is TGCAGCGCTGAAGGGGGAGTTCTGGGCACTGAAGCTTTCTTT. It codes for CSAEGGVLGTEAFF. The full variable domain, with the rest looked up from reference TRBV29-1 and TRBJ1-1, is SAVISQKPSRDICQRGTSLTIQCQVDSQVTMMFWYRQQPGQSLTLIATANQGSEATYESGFVIDKFPISRPNLTFSTLTVSNMSPEDSSIYLCSAEGGVLGTEAFFGQGTRLTVV.

This clonotype was seen repeatedly, ten times or more. The J gene is TRBJ2-3, the V gene TRBV28; D is unresolved. Between the trimmed V and J ends, which lost 2 bases and 2 bases, there was a span of 8 bases. CDR1 is MDHEN and CDR2 is SYDVKM in the germline V gene. The CDR3 sequence is 14 residues long. The CDR3 region is CASSLSRDTDTQYF. The CDR3 coding sequence is TGTGCCAGCAGTTTAAGTCGTGACACAGATACGCAGTATTTT.

This chain links TRBV12-3 or TRBV12-4 with TRBJ2-1; TRBD2 agrees at 12 bases. V lost 5 bases and J lost 7; bases outside the gene matches: 9. The CDR3 covers 16 residues. CDR3 loop: CASSPGLAGKINEQFF. The CDR3 coding sequence is TGTGCCAGCAGTCCGGGACTAGCGGGTAAGATAAATGAGCAGTTCTTC.

The rearrangement links TRBV6-1 to TRBJ1-1; a possible D gene is TRBD1 (5 bases). The CDR3 spans 12 residues. Germline V gene lookup returns CDR1 MNHNS and CDR2 SASEGT. Between the trimmed V and J ends, which lost 2 bases and 6 bases, there was a span of 7 bases. The CDR3 loop reads CASSEQGAEAFF. The CDR3 nucleotides are TGTGCCAGCAGTGAACAGGGCGCTGAAGCTTTCTTT.